This is a list of T cell receptor beta chains from one sample in a study of T cell responses to AZD1222 COVID-19 vaccine. Here immunoSEQ multiplex PCR was the method, and the copy in TCRdb shows in-frame clones only, minus some. The sample lists about 120,000 clones, approximately 90% occurring once. Specimen: peripheral blood, collected 28 days after the second AZD1222 dose. All receptors derive from an adult who received the AZD1222 COVID-19 vaccine. The CDR3 runs from the conserved cysteine through the conserved F or W. The D gene is left open where the match is weak. Clone sizes are given selectively: once, few, many, or a class where the clone is expanded.

.	.	TRBV20-1	TRBJ2-3	TGCAGTGGTGGGGGGACAGATACGCAGTATTTT	CSGGGTDTQYF
.	TRBD2	TRBV7-9	TRBJ2-5	TGTGCCAGCAGCGCTTTTTTCCGGACTAGCGGGAGTTTAGAGACCCAGTACTTC	CASSAFFRTSGSLETQYF
.	TRBD1	TRBV5-8	TRBJ1-1	TGTGCCAGCAGCTGGATGGACAGGGCACTAAACACTGAAGCTTTCTTT	CASSWMDRALNTEAFF
.	TRBD1	TRBV6-1	TRBJ1-2	TGTGCCAGCAGTGAGGGACAGGGGGCAGCTGGCTACACCTTC	CASSEGQGAAGYTF
.	.	TRBV5-1	TRBJ1-2	TGCGCCAGCAGCTTAAGGGCAGGCAACTATGGCTACACCTTC	CASSLRAGNYGYTF
few	.	TRBV3-1/TRBV3-2	TRBJ2-7	TGTGCCAGCAGCCAAGATATAGCTAGCAGGACCTACGAGCAGTACTTC	CASSQDIASRTYEQYF
.	.	TRBV12-3/TRBV12-4	TRBJ1-5	TGTGCCAGCAGTTCCGGGGGAGGTCAGCCCCAGCATTTT	CASSSGGGQPQHF
.	.	TRBV12-3/TRBV12-4	TRBJ2-5	TGTGCCAGCAGTTTTGGTCTACAAGAGACCCAGTACTTC	CASSFGLQETQYF
.	.	TRBV19	TRBJ1-1	TGTGCCAGTAGTACCTACCCCCAGGGATCGAACACTGAAGCTTTCTTT	CASSTYPQGSNTEAFF
.	TRBD1	TRBV27	TRBJ1-4	TGTGCCAGCAGCGCAAGGACAGGCGTTAATGAAAAACTGTTTTTT	CASSARTGVNEKLFF